Listed here is a single T cell receptor (beta chain). Its matching antigen is unknown. This record comes from a study of blood T cells in healthy people across ages. Whole-study results and caveats: Relative to aged donors, long-lived donors carried more naive CD4+ cells and displayed higher diversity. Among T cells, TCR beta diversity per million cells dropped roughly linearly as age rose. No one knew whether donors had CMV, which possibly confounded expanded clonotype changes.

PBMCs, at least 6.5 million per sample, were isolated. CDR3 size: 12 residues. The germline V and J ends were trimmed by 3 bases and 1 base, with 5 bases remaining between them. Per the germline V gene, CDR1 is GTSNPN and CDR2 is SVGIG (reference sequence). The second PCR ran 7 to 11 cycles with a sample-barcoded 5' primer and J-beta primers. One entry per CDR3 protein, called by TCRdb with MiXCR from the 5' RACE reads. The sample yields about 580,000 distinct CDR3 sequences, around 48% seen once. The chain combines TRBV30 with TRBJ2-3; maybe TRBD2 (5 bases). This TCR was sampled from an older man in good health. The material sequenced was blood. CDR3 amino acids: CAWREGTDTQYF. In nucleotides, the CDR3 is TGTGCCTGGAGGGAGGGCACAGATACGCAGTATTTT.